The T cell receptor (beta chain) described here comes from a study of blood T cell repertoires in COVID-19. This clone was seen a single time. The CDR3 is 17 residues long. V lost 5 bases to trimming and J lost 2 bases; unmatched junction nucleotides: 11. Germline lookup yields CDR1 SGHVS and CDR2 FNYEAQ. In the study's own analysis: Reference gene primer amplification yielded estimated nucleated cell counts. This table comes from immunoSEQ multiplex PCR, and its TCRdb copy is limited to in-frame clones, with some not included. V, J and clone size are taken as reported in that table, and D and trimming were inferred from the DNA itself. The data hold under 200,000 clones, with approximately 87% observed a single time.

Sequencing was carried out using peripheral blood. The rearrangement links TRBV7-6 to TRBJ2-2, with 7 bases that match TRBD1. The TCR sequence derives from a man between 18 and 35 years old with active or convalescent COVID-19. The DNA for the CDR3 is TGTGCCAGCAGCGGACCCGACAGGGCTGCAAACACCGGGGAGCTGTTTTTT. It encodes CASSGPDRAANTGELFF.